Here is one T cell receptor beta chain with its context. Its antigen is unknown. Germline lookup yields CDR1 KGHSH and CDR2 LQKENI. The CDR3 runs 14 residues. V was shortened by 3 bases and J by 1 base, with 9 bases between the two germline ends. In TCRdb, the reads were re-called with MiXCR into one record per CDR3 protein. This sample has 150,000 to 200,000 distinct CDR3 sequences, with 13% to 15% found just once. The sample originates from a study of T cell repertoires in cytomegalovirus infection. Study background: In public TCR beta signatures, there were indications of both CMV infection and matching HLA type. Study-level points and caveats: HLA-C-restricted CMV-specific TCR beta clonotypes were dominant in the ex vivo response. Pooled public TCR beta family frequency picked out CMV carriers with the relevant HLA.

V gene TRBV18 combines with J gene TRBJ1-1, with D unresolved. Sample: PBMCs. This sequence originates from a human donor in good health (CMV status not recorded). Some clones in this sample may be carry-over from other donors' samples. The CDR3 DNA reads TGTGCCAGCTCACCGGCCTACGGGAACACTGAAGCTTTCTTT. Its translation is CASSPAYGNTEAFF. The full variable domain, in which reference TRBV18 and TRBJ1-1 provide the parts outside the CDR3, is NAGVMQNPRHLVRRRGQEARLRCSPMKGHSHVYWYRQLPEEGLKFMVYLQKENIIDESGMPKERFSAEFPKEGPSILRIQQVVRGDSAAYFCASSPAYGNTEAFFGQGTRLTVV.